The clone carrying this TCR beta chain came up once. Study processing details: The authors estimated nucleated cell counts from reference gene primer amplification. TCRdb's copy holds only in-frame clones and misses some; the assay was immunoSEQ multiplex PCR. V and J calls and clone size come straight from that table; D and trimming were deduced from the DNA. The table records roughly 120,000 clones, about 88% of them present only once. The data stem from a study of blood T cell repertoires in COVID-19. This clonotype originated in a man aged 55-75 years with COVID-19, enrolled during active disease. What was sequenced was peripheral blood.

The CDR3 DNA reads TGTGCCAGTAGGGAAGCTAGCTACTACAATGAGCAGTTCTTC. The encoded protein is CASREASYYNEQFF. The chain employs TRBV19 and TRBJ2-1; TRBD2 is a possible D gene (5 bases). Per germline, CDR1 LNHDA and CDR2 SQIVND (reference sequence). The CDR3 extends over 14 amino acids. Between the trimmed V and J ends, which lost 6 bases and 3 bases, there was a span of 12 bases.